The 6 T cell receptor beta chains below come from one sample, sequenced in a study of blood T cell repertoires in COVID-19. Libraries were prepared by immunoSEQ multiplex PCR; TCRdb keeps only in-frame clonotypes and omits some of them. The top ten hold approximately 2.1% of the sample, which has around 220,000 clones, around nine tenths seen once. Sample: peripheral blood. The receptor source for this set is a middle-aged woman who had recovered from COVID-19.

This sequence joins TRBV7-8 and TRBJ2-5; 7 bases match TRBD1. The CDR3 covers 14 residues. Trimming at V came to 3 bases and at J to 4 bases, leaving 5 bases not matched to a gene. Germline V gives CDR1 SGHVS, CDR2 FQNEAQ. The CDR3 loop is CASSFDRDGETQYF. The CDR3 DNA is TGTGCCAGCAGCTTCGACAGGGATGGAGAGACCCAGTACTTC.

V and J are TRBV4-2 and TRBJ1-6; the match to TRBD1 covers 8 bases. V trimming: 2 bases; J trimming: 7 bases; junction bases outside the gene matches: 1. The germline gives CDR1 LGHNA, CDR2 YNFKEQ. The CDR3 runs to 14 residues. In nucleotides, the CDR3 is TGTGCCAGCAGCCAACGACAGGGGAATTCACCCCTCCACTTT. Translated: CASSQRQGNSPLHF.

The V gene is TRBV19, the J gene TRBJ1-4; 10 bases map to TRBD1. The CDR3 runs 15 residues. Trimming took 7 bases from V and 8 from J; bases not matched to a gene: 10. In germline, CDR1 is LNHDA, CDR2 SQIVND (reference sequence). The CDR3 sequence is CASKTRQGALEKLFF. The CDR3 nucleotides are TGTGCCAGTAAGACCCGACAGGGGGCCTTGGAAAAACTGTTTTTT.

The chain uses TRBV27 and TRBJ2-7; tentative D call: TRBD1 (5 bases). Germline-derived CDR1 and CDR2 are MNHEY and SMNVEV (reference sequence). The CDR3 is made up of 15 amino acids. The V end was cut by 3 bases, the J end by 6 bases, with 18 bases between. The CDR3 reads CASSLGQPGFSEQYF. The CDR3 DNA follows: TGTGCCAGCAGTTTGGGGCAGCCCGGTTTCTCCGAGCAGTACTTC.

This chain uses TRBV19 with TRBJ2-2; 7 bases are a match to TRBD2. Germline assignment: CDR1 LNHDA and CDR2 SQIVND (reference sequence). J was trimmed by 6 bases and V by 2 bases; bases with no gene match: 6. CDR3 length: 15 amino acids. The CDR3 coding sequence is TGTGCCAGTAGTATACGGCAGGGAGGGTCCGGGGAGCTGTTTTTT. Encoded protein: CASSIRQGGSGELFF. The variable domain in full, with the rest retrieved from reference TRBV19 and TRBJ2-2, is DGGITQSPKYLFRKEGQNVTLSCEQNLNHDAMYWYRQDPGQGLRLIYYSQIVNDFQKGDIAEGYSVSREKKESFPLTVTSAQKNPTAFYLCASSIRQGGSGELFFGEGSRLTVL.

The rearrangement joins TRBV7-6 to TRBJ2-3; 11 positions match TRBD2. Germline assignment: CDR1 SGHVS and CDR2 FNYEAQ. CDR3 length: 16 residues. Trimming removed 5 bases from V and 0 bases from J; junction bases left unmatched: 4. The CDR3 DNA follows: TGTGCCAGCAGCCTCCGACTAGCGGGGAGCACAGATACGCAGTATTTT. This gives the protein CASSLRLAGSTDTQYF.